This T cell receptor (beta chain) was identified in a study of T-cell reconstitution after alpha-beta-depleted transplantation in children. This CDR3 region has 15 residues. Trimming cost V 8 bases and J 1 base; bases outside gene matches: 8. Worth noting for this clonotype: The CDR3 ends on some other residue instead of the conserved phenylalanine or tryptophan, so this is likely a read error.

A library of TCRbeta sequences, prepared with unique molecular identifiers, was generated. MiXCR, applied by TCRdb to the PCR reads, yields one record per CDR3 protein. Of some 500,000 distinct CDR3 sequences listed, 18% are singletons. The TCR was taken from a human donor who donated a stem cell graft to a child with acute lymphoblastic leukemia. The sample in question was PBMCs from the stem cell graft donor, obtained from the stem cell graft. The chain employs TRBV12-3 or TRBV12-4 and TRBJ1-1; 9 bases agree with TRBD1. The CDR3 reads CASFPQGAANTEAFL. The CDR3, as DNA: TGTGCCAGCTTCCCACAGGGGGCGGCGAACACTGAAGCTTTCCTT.